Listed below are T cell receptor beta chains from one sample, sequenced in a study of blood T cell repertoires in COVID-19. The data were produced by immunoSEQ multiplex PCR, yet TCRdb's version contains in-frame clones alone and is incomplete. The sample holds about 170,000 clones; roughly 86% are singletons and the top ten take approximately 7.7%. Material: peripheral blood. The source is a middle-aged man who had recovered from COVID-19. Both conserved end residues are part of each CDR3. D genes are given only for firm matches. Size values are once, few and many counts, or a class for expanded clones, and some rows have none.

V gene	J gene	clone size	D gene	CDR3 protein	CDR3 DNA
TRBV6-2/TRBV6-3	TRBJ2-7	-	TRBD1	CASSPKRQGYEQYF	TGTGCCAGCAGTCCGAAACGACAGGGCTACGAGCAGTACTTC
TRBV29-1	TRBJ2-1	-	TRBD2	CSGRLAGNEQFF	TGCAGCGGCAGACTAGCGGGGAATGAGCAGTTCTTC
TRBV10-3	TRBJ2-7	few	-	CAITPSPTVYEQYF	TGTGCCATCACCCCAAGCCCGACAGTCTACGAGCAGTACTTC
TRBV11-2	TRBJ2-2	-	TRBD2	CASSRTRSGELFF	TGTGCCAGCAGCAGGACTAGATCCGGGGAGCTGTTTTTT
TRBV27	TRBJ1-1	-	-	CASSLADSGTEAFF	TGTGCCAGCAGTTTGGCCGATTCGGGCACTGAAGCTTTCTTT
TRBV4-3	TRBJ2-6	-	-	CASSQAGAGANVLTF	TGCGCCAGCAGCCAAGCGGGAGCTGGGGCCAACGTCCTGACTTTC
TRBV24-1	TRBJ2-1	-	TRBD2	CATSDPETSGKYNEQFF	TGTGCCACCAGTGATCCGGAGACTAGCGGGAAATACAATGAGCAGTTCTTC
TRBV9	TRBJ2-1	-	TRBD2	CASSSGLARNEQFF	TGTGCCAGCAGCTCGGGACTAGCGCGCAATGAGCAGTTCTTC
TRBV4-2	TRBJ2-7	-	-	CASSRGEDQYEQYF	TGTGCCAGCAGCCGGGGGGAAGACCAGTACGAGCAGTACTTC
TRBV7-9	TRBJ1-2	-	TRBD1	CASSLAGQGEGYGYTF	TGTGCCAGCAGCTTAGCTGGACAGGGAGAAGGGTATGGCTACACCTTC
TRBV6-2/TRBV6-3	TRBJ1-1	-	-	CASSYGGGQRNTEAFF	TGTGCCAGCAGTTACGGGGGGGGGCAACGGAACACTGAAGCTTTCTTT
TRBV3-1/TRBV3-2	TRBJ2-5	-	-	CASSQSRVETQYF	TGTGCCAGCAGCCAAAGCAGGGTAGAGACCCAGTACTTC